Detailed here is one T cell receptor (beta chain). Antigen: not known. Trimming removed 5 bases from V and 1 base from J; junction bases left unmatched: 5. Per germline, CDR1 MGHDK and CDR2 SYGVNS. The CDR3 covers 15 residues. TCRdb re-analysed the 5' RACE reads in MiXCR, keeping a single row per CDR3 protein. The repertoire holds hundreds of thousands of distinct CDR3 sequences, 20% to 25% seen once, with roughly 21% in the top ten. The source of the sample is a study of T-cell memory formation after mild COVID-19. Study-wide results and caveats: Some responding clones appeared in pre-infection memory, suggesting cross-reactive memory joined.

This chain connects TRBV25-1 to TRBJ2-3; 8 nucleotides agree with TRBD1. The receptor's source is a man between 18 and 35 years old who had mild COVID-19 (a few samples of this study predate the infection). Cell type and time point are not known. The material sequenced was PBMCs or a T cell subset sorted from them (not recorded which). This chain's CDR3 is CASSITGGGTDTQYF. The CDR3 DNA sequence: TGTGCCAGCAGTATTACAGGGGGTGGCACAGATACGCAGTATTTT.